These 25 T cell receptor beta chains were sequenced from one sample in a study of identical twins. TCRdb reprocessed the 5' RACE reads via MiXCR and lists one record per CDR3 protein. The sample lists about 810,000 distinct CDR3 sequences, about 12% occurring once. A further study also used this sample, focusing on yellow fever vaccine responses in identical twins.

The sample was PBMCs. The receptor set was obtained from a woman younger than 30 in good health.

The CDR3 region has the DNA TGCAGTGCTAGAGCCCCATCAGGGGGCATGAGAGGATACACTGAAGCTTTCTTT. Translated, it gives CSARAPSGGMRGYTEAFF. The V call is TRBV20-1, the J call TRBJ1-1; 8 bases are shared with TRBD1. The CDR3 totals 18 residues. Germline CDR1 DFQATT, CDR2 SNEGSKA (reference sequence). V trimming: 1 base; J trimming: 3 bases; junction bases outside the gene matches: 16.

This clonotype showed up just a few times. J is TRBJ1-2 and V is TRBV9; maybe TRBD1 (5 bases). CDR1 is SGDLS and CDR2 is YYNGEE in the germline V gene. V lost 4 bases, J lost 7 bases, and 23 bases lay in between. This CDR3 contains 16 residues. The CDR3 is CASSPQGRDQGAGYTF. The CDR3 DNA reads as TGTGCCAGCAGCCCTCAGGGACGGGACCAAGGAGCTGGCTACACCTTC. The whole variable domain, filled in from reference TRBV9 and TRBJ1-2, reads DSGVTQTPKHLITATGQRVTLRCSPRSGDLSVYWYQQSLDQGLQFLIQYYNGEERAKGNILERFSAQQFPDLHSELNLSSLELGDSALYFCASSPQGRDQGAGYTFGSGTRLTVV.

Only a few counts were recorded for this clonotype. The V and J genes are TRBV4-1 and TRBJ2-7; D gene ambiguous. The CDR3 length is 13 residues. The germline V and J ends were trimmed by 1 base and 3 bases, with 7 bases remaining between them. The germline gives CDR1 MGHRA, CDR2 YSYEKL. In DNA, the CDR3 is TGCGCCAGCAGCCAAGGGTCGTACTACGAGCAGTACTTC. Protein: CASSQGSYYEQYF.

This clonotype was detected many times. V and J are TRBV12-3 or TRBV12-4 and TRBJ2-2, with D perhaps being TRBD1 or TRBD2 (6 bases each). V lost 6 bases to trimming and J lost 3 bases, with 14 bases between them. The CDR3 contains 15 residues. CDR3 DNA: TGTGCCAGCAGCAAGGGGGGCTCGGACACCGGGGAGCTGTTTTTT. It codes for CASSKGGSDTGELFF.

This chain joins TRBV6-2 or TRBV6-3 and TRBJ2-5; 9 positions match TRBD2. This CDR3 spans 18 amino acids. V shed 5 bases and J 5 bases; nucleotides not matched to a gene: 18. CDR1 and CDR2 (germline): MNHEY, SVGEGT. The CDR3 protein is CASSLLLAGSERRETQYF. The CDR3 region has the DNA TGTGCCAGCAGTCTGCTTCTAGCGGGATCGGAGAGGCGGGAGACCCAGTACTTC.

The CDR3 DNA is TGTGCCAGCTCCTTTGGGGATGGCTACGAGCAGTACGTC. Translated, it gives CASSFGDGYEQYV. This chain links TRBV7-9 with TRBJ2-7, with D unresolved. Germline CDR1 SEHNR, CDR2 FQNEAQ (reference sequence). The CDR3 consists of 13 residues. V was shortened by 8 bases and J by 3 bases, with 14 bases between the two germline ends.

This clonotype showed up just a few times. This chain links TRBV12-3 or TRBV12-4 with TRBJ1-2; the D gene is possibly TRBD1 (5 bases). The CDR3 has 15 residues. Trimming left V 5 bases short and J 4 bases short, with 17 bases between. The CDR3 region is CASSTRVGFSYGYTF. The CDR3 nucleotides read TGTGCCAGCAGTACCAGGGTGGGGTTTTCCTATGGCTACACCTTC.

The rearrangement uses TRBV20-1 and TRBJ1-1, with D uncertain. V lost 4 bases to trimming and J lost 5 bases, with 26 bases between them. Germline lookup yields CDR1 DFQATT and CDR2 SNEGSKA (reference sequence). This CDR3 has 17 residues. CDR3 region: CSAIWPQVQITVTEAFF. The CDR3 region has the DNA TGCAGTGCTATTTGGCCCCAGGTACAAATTACGGTAACTGAAGCTTTCTTT.

The table lists this clonotype with a few counts. This chain connects TRBV2 to TRBJ2-3; D uncertain. This CDR3 has 14 residues. V dropped 6 bases and J dropped 5 bases, with 15 bases sitting between them. Per germline, CDR1 SNHLY and CDR2 FYNNEI. This CDR3 is CASSPNGPGDTQYF. In nucleotides, the CDR3 is TGTGCCAGCAGCCCAAATGGGCCGGGAGATACGCAGTATTTT.

This clonotype was seen a handful of times. This sequence joins TRBV12-3 or TRBV12-4 and TRBJ2-2; a weak D match, TRBD1 (6 bases). There are 14 residues in the CDR3. The V end was cut by 2 bases, the J end by 3 bases, with 7 bases between. The CDR3 DNA reads TGTGCCAGCAGTTTACAGGGGTACACCGGGGAGCTGTTTTTT. This translates into CASSLQGYTGELFF.

This sequence joins TRBV5-1 and TRBJ2-5, with 13 nucleotides matching TRBD2. This CDR3 comprises 16 residues. Per germline, CDR1 SGHRS and CDR2 YFSETQ. The J segment lost 3 bases and the V segment lost 0 bases, leaving 2 bases of the junction unmatched. The CDR3: CASSLGGTSGEETQYF. The DNA for the CDR3 is TGCGCCAGCAGCTTGGGCGGGACTAGCGGGGAAGAGACCCAGTACTTC.

This clonotype was seen a few times. The chain is built from TRBV5-1 and TRBJ2-7; 10 nucleotides agree with TRBD2. J was trimmed by 0 bases and V by 1 base; bases with no gene match: 10. Germline V gene lookup returns CDR1 SGHRS and CDR2 YFSETQ. This CDR3 contains 18 residues. CDR3: CASSLNPVTSGLSYEQYF. CDR3 DNA: TGCGCCAGCAGCTTGAACCCGGTGACTAGCGGGCTCTCCTACGAGCAGTACTTC.

This chain joins TRBV28 and TRBJ2-2; D is ambiguous. The germline V gene has CDR1 MDHEN and CDR2 SYDVKM. V lost 5 bases and J lost 1, with 8 bases in between. CDR3 size: 14 residues. The CDR3 reads CASSPNRNTGELFF. The CDR3 coding sequence is TGTGCCAGCAGTCCTAACAGGAACACCGGGGAGCTGTTTTTT. Variable domain in full (rest from reference TRBV28 and TRBJ2-2): DVKVTQSSRYLVKRTGEKVFLECVQDMDHENMFWYRQDPGLGLRLIYFSYDVKMKEKGDIPEGYSVSREKKERFSLILESASTNQTSMYLCASSPNRNTGELFFGEGSRLTVL.

The rearrangement links TRBV5-1 to TRBJ2-7; 9 bases are shared with TRBD1. The CDR3 contains 15 residues. CDR1 is SGHRS and CDR2 is YFSETQ in the germline V gene. With V trimmed by 4 bases and J by 2 bases, 7 bases remained unmatched. DNA of the CDR3: TGCGCCAGCAGCCGAGGTGGGGACAGGGCCTACGAGCAGTACTTC. Translated, it gives CASSRGGDRAYEQYF.

This clonotype was detected only a few times. The chain uses TRBV18 and TRBJ2-1; D is ambiguous. Germline CDR1 is KGHSH and CDR2 is LQKENI. The CDR3 length is 13 residues. V was cut by 3 bases and J by 5 bases, with 8 bases left in between. The CDR3 loop reads CASSPAENNEQFF. The CDR3 DNA reads as TGTGCCAGCTCACCTGCCGAAAACAATGAGCAGTTCTTC.

This clonotype was seen many times. This chain connects TRBV7-9 to TRBJ2-7, with a tentative D call TRBD2 (5 bases). The CDR3 has 14 amino acids. V lost 4 bases, J lost 0 bases, and 10 bases lay in between. Looked up from germline, CDR1 is SEHNR and CDR2 is FQNEAQ (reference sequence). The CDR3 reads CASSSRALSYEQYF. In DNA, the CDR3 is TGTGCCAGCAGCTCGCGGGCTCTCTCCTACGAGCAGTACTTC.

This chain uses TRBV3-1 with TRBJ2-4; D call uncertain. Germline CDR1 and CDR2: LGHDT and YNNKEL (reference sequence). The CDR3 totals 13 residues. The V end lost 3 bases, the J end lost 9 bases, and 12 bases lay between the germline ends. In DNA, the CDR3 is TGTGCCAGCAGCCAGGCTACGGTGCGCATTCAGTACTTC. Amino acid sequence: CASSQATVRIQYF.

The table lists this clonotype with many counts. V and J are TRBV10-3 and TRBJ2-3, with D possibly being TRBD1 or TRBD2 (6 bases each). Deletions cut 6 bases from V and 5 bases from J, with 15 bases between. The germline V gene has CDR1 ENHRY and CDR2 SYGVKD. The CDR3 is made up of 14 amino acids. As DNA, the CDR3 is TGTGCCATCAGACGAACAGGGCGGGGAGATACGCAGTATTTT. Its translation is CAIRRTGRGDTQYF.

This clonotype was detected ten times or more. The chain links TRBV5-1 to TRBJ2-1, with 8 bases that match TRBD2. CDR1 is SGHRS, CDR2 YFSETQ, per germline. CDR3 length: 15 residues. With 3 bases clipped from V and 7 bases from J, the junction kept 9 bases outside the gene matches. As DNA, the CDR3 is TGCGCCAGCAGCTACTCGGGAGGGGGTGATAATGAGCAGTTCTTC. It specifies CASSYSGGGDNEQFF.

This chain joins TRBV7-7 and TRBJ2-7; no clear D. CDR1 and CDR2 from the germline V gene are SSHAT and FNYEAQ (reference sequence). The V gene lost 2 bases and the J gene lost 3 bases, with 20 bases spanning the gap. CDR3 length equals 17 residues. This chain's CDR3 is CASSLPGLVYSLYEQYF. The CDR3 DNA follows: TGTGCCAGCAGCTTACCGGGTTTGGTTTATTCCCTCTACGAGCAGTACTTC.

The chain recombines TRBV6-2 or TRBV6-3 with TRBJ2-5, with 10 bases fitting TRBD1. V shed 7 bases and J 1 base; nucleotides not matched to a gene: 6. CDR1 and CDR2 (germline): MNHEY, SVGEGT. This CDR3 region has 15 residues. DNA for the CDR3: TGTGCCAGCACTGGACAGGGGGTCGGCCAAGAGACCCAGTACTTC. Translated: CASTGQGVGQETQYF.

The chain uses TRBV4-1 and TRBJ1-6; 7 bases fit TRBD1. Unmatched junction bases numbered 11, after V lost 1 base and J lost 8 bases. The CDR3 extends over 17 amino acids. Germline V gene data show CDR1 as MGHRA and CDR2 as YSYEKL. As DNA, the CDR3 is TGCGCCAGCAGCCAAGTAAGGGGAGGGGGCGCGGATTCACCCCTCCACTTT. Amino acids: CASSQVRGGGADSPLHF.

This clonotype was detected only a few times. The chain recombines TRBV25-1 with TRBJ2-4; 7 nucleotides align to TRBD1. CDR1 and CDR2 from the germline V gene are MGHDK and SYGVNS. V was pared by 4 bases and J by 6 bases, with 9 bases of the junction left unmatched. This CDR3 is built from 15 residues. CDR3 sequence reads: CASSASGTDLNIQYF. The DNA of the CDR3 is TGTGCCAGCAGTGCATCCGGGACAGACTTAAACATTCAGTACTTC.

The table lists this clonotype with a few counts. The chain uses TRBV12-3 or TRBV12-4 and TRBJ2-7, with D unclear. This CDR3 comprises 14 residues. V lost 1 base and J lost 6, with 13 bases in between. CDR3 sequence (DNA): TGTGCCAGCAGTTTAGTCCTCCGGGCCACCGAGCAGTACTTC. Amino acids: CASSLVLRATEQYF.

The chain has TRBV20-1 and TRBJ2-3; the D is unclear. The V end was cut by 6 bases, the J end by 0 bases, with 16 bases between. This CDR3 has 15 residues. Germline values: CDR1 DFQATT, CDR2 SNEGSKA (reference sequence). CDR3 region: CSAASVASSTDTQYF. As DNA, the CDR3 is TGCAGTGCGGCGAGCGTAGCCTCTAGCACAGATACGCAGTATTTT.